This record concerns one TCR beta chain sequence. The sample is drawn from a study of control samples from healthy donors and cancer patients. Data came from immunoSEQ multiplex PCR; TCRdb stores just in-frame clones and leaves some out. The sample shows approximately 100,000 clones, roughly 86% of them seen only once. Germline V lookup: CDR1 SGHNT, CDR2 YYREEE (reference sequence). There are 13 residues in the CDR3. J lost 1 base, V lost 8 bases, and 5 bases had no gene match. This chain uses TRBV5-4 with TRBJ1-1; 7 bases fit TRBD1. The sequence was collected from a man aged 25-45 years in good health. Input material: blood. CDR3 bases: TGTGCCAGTCTGGACAGGTCGAACACTGAAGCTTTCTTT. This encodes CASLDRSNTEAFF. The whole variable domain, filled in from reference TRBV5-4 and TRBJ1-1, reads ETGVTQSPTHLIKTRGQQVTLRCSSQSGHNTVSWYQQALGQGPQFIFQYYREEENGRGNFPPRFSGLQFPNYSSELNVNALELDDSALYLCASLDRSNTEAFFGQGTRLTVV.